One sample yielded the 28 T cell receptor beta chains listed below, sequenced in a study of technical replicates of blood from several donors. Libraries were prepared by immunoSEQ multiplex PCR; TCRdb keeps only in-frame clonotypes and omits some of them. The sample lists more than 80,000 clones, about 95% occurring once. Input material: T cells isolated from PBMCs. The receptors stem from a human donor in good health.

The chain employs TRBV6-5 and TRBJ2-7, with a tentative D call TRBD1 (5 bases). Trimming stripped 4 bases from V and 5 bases from J, with 6 bases between. Germline V lookup: CDR1 MNHEY, CDR2 SVGAGI. The CDR3 consists of 11 residues. The CDR3 sequence is CASSSGNEQYF. DNA of the CDR3: TGTGCCAGCAGTTCAGGGAACGAGCAGTACTTC.

V and J are TRBV4-3 and TRBJ2-4, with TRBD1 matching over 10 bases. Unmatched junction bases numbered 15, after V lost 4 bases and J lost 0 bases. Germline assignment: CDR1 LGHNA and CDR2 YSLEER. The CDR3 length is 20 residues. CDR3 DNA: TGCGCCAGCAGCCGCCTGACAGGGGGCTTCGATAAAGTAGCCAAAAACATTCAGTACTTC. Translation: CASSRLTGGFDKVAKNIQYF.

The genes are TRBV13 and TRBJ1-3; D perhaps matches TRBD1 (5 bases). CDR3 length: 14 amino acids. Germline CDR1 reads PRHDT; CDR2 reads FYEKMQ (reference sequence). V lost 5 bases, J lost 0 bases, and 8 bases lay in between. CDR3 sequence reads: CASSDRTSGNTIYF. For the CDR3, the DNA is TGTGCCAGCAGCGACAGAACCTCTGGAAACACCATATATTTT. Using reference TRBV13 and TRBJ1-3 for the parts outside the CDR3, the full variable domain is AAGVIQSPRHLIKEKRETATLKCYPIPRHDTVYWYQQGPGQDPQFLISFYEKMQSDKGSIPDRFSAQQFSDYHSELNMSSLELGDSALYFCASSDRTSGNTIYFGEGSWLTVV.

CDR3 DNA: TGTGCCAGCAGCACTCGGACAGGGGCTTTCAATGAGCAGTTCTTC. This translates into CASSTRTGAFNEQFF. The J gene is TRBJ2-1, the V gene TRBV7-2; the match to TRBD1 covers 9 bases. This CDR3 has 15 residues. V trimming: 5 bases; J trimming: 6 bases; junction bases outside the gene matches: 8. Germline loops: CDR1 SGHTA, CDR2 FQGNSA.

This sequence joins TRBV14 and TRBJ1-1; perhaps TRBD1 as D (6 bases). The CDR3 sequence is 15 residues long. V was pared by 4 bases and J by 2 bases, with 14 bases between. Germline assignment: CDR1 SGHDN and CDR2 FVKESK. The CDR3 sequence: CASSRGQIPNTEAFF. The CDR3 DNA sequence: TGTGCCAGCAGCCGTGGACAGATCCCAAACACTGAAGCTTTCTTT.

This rearrangement joins TRBV7-2 to TRBJ2-1; 9 bases are shared with TRBD1. Losses at the gene ends were 8 bases for V and 3 bases for J; bases not matched to a gene: 8. There are 15 residues in the CDR3. CDR1 and CDR2 (germline): SGHTA, FQGNSA. CDR3 sequence (DNA): TGTGCCAGCCAAACCGGGACAGGGAGCTACAATGAGCAGTTCTTC. Translation: CASQTGTGSYNEQFF.

The chain couples TRBV13 to TRBJ2-7; 8 positions match TRBD1. The CDR3 loop spans 11 amino acids. After removal of 10 bases from V and 3 bases from J, the junction contained 2 bases not matched to a gene. Germline-derived CDR1 and CDR2 are PRHDT and FYEKMQ (reference sequence). The CDR3 nucleotides read TGTGCCACAGGGACAGGCTACGAGCAGTACTTC. This codes for CATGTGYEQYF.

The chain couples TRBV7-3 to TRBJ2-1, with 8 bases fitting TRBD2. The CDR3 spans 16 residues. Looked up from germline, CDR1 is SGHTA and CDR2 is FQGTGA. V lost 6 bases and J lost 3; bases outside the gene matches: 10. The CDR3 sequence: CASSREGTRLYNEQFF. CDR3 coding DNA: TGTGCCAGCAGTCGAGAGGGGACTAGACTCTACAATGAGCAGTTCTTC.

The chain employs TRBV30 and TRBJ2-5; D is uncertain. The length of the CDR3 is 13 residues. V was cut by 4 bases and J by 5 bases, with 14 bases left in between. Germline values: CDR1 GTSNPN, CDR2 SVGIG (reference sequence). The CDR3 sequence is CAWTRNVAETQYF. CDR3 bases: TGTGCCTGGACTAGGAATGTGGCCGAGACCCAGTACTTC.

The chain recombines TRBV10-3 with TRBJ1-4; no reliable D call. Germline V CDR1 and CDR2: ENHRY, SYGVKD. The CDR3 has 13 amino acids. V lost 2 bases to trimming and J lost 6 bases, with 7 bases between them. The CDR3 spells CAISEGLDEKLFF. The DNA for the CDR3 is TGTGCCATCAGTGAGGGACTGGATGAAAAACTGTTTTTT.

The genes are TRBV5-1 and TRBJ2-3; 8 nucleotides agree with TRBD2. V shed 4 bases, J shed 4 bases, and the junction held 8 bases outside the gene matches. CDR3 size: 15 residues. Per the germline V gene, CDR1 is SGHRS and CDR2 is YFSETQ. The CDR3: CASSKKREISDTQYF. The CDR3 DNA sequence: TGCGCCAGCAGCAAGAAGCGGGAGATCTCAGATACGCAGTATTTT.

This chain links TRBV5-6 with TRBJ2-3, with 9 bases lining up with TRBD2. CDR3 size: 15 residues. The germline CDR1 and CDR2 sequences are SGHDT and YYEEEE. The V segment lost 4 bases and the J segment 1 base; nucleotides outside the gene matches: 4. CDR3 protein: CASSPIAGGTDTQYF. The CDR3 DNA reads as TGTGCCAGCAGCCCGATAGCGGGAGGCACAGATACGCAGTATTTT.

The V and J genes are TRBV7-3 and TRBJ2-2, with D tentatively TRBD1 (5 bases). Germline assignment: CDR1 SGHTA and CDR2 FQGTGA. Trimming took 5 bases from V and 4 from J, leaving 14 bases between them. CDR3 size: 15 residues. The CDR3 loop reads CASSITGMGTGELFF. CDR3 in DNA: TGTGCCAGCAGCATCACAGGAATGGGCACCGGGGAGCTGTTTTTT.

This chain uses TRBV5-4 with TRBJ1-2; TRBD1 matches at 8 bases. Germline CDR1 SGHNT, CDR2 YYREEE (reference sequence). The CDR3 extends over 14 amino acids. J was trimmed by 3 bases and V by 0 bases; bases with no gene match: 1. The CDR3 loop reads CASSLAGGDYGYTF. The CDR3 coding sequence is TGTGCCAGCAGCTTGGCAGGGGGCGACTATGGCTACACCTTC.

This clone was counted a single time. J is TRBJ2-7 and V is TRBV7-7; D is unclear. Trimming pared 0 bases from V and 4 bases from J, leaving 7 bases between. This CDR3 contains 13 residues. Germline V gene data show CDR1 as SSHAT and CDR2 as FNYEAQ (reference sequence). CDR3 nucleotides: TGTGCCAGCAGCTTAGCGATCGGGTACGAGCAGTACTTC. The encoded protein is CASSLAIGYEQYF.

The chain employs TRBV19 and TRBJ2-7, with D tentatively TRBD1 (6 bases). Trimming took off 5 bases at V and 2 bases at J, with 13 bases between the two ends. The V gene's germline CDR1 is LNHDA and CDR2 SQIVND (reference sequence). CDR3 length: 14 amino acids. This chain's CDR3 is CASSADSFTYEQYF. The CDR3 DNA follows: TGTGCCAGTAGTGCGGACAGTTTTACCTACGAGCAGTACTTC.

This chain links TRBV2 with TRBJ2-3; TRBD2 matches at 9 bases. V gave up 8 bases and J gave up 0 bases; unmatched junction bases: 6. This CDR3 contains 15 residues. Germline loops: CDR1 SNHLY, CDR2 FYNNEI. The CDR3 DNA is TGTGCCAGCTCTCGACTAGCGGCTAGCACAGATACGCAGTATTTT. Translation: CASSRLAASTDTQYF.

The chain recombines TRBV6-1 with TRBJ1-5; 10 bases align to TRBD1. This CDR3 region has 15 residues. Germline assignment: CDR1 MNHNS and CDR2 SASEGT. After removal of 7 bases from V and 7 bases from J, the junction contained 10 bases not matched to a gene. The CDR3 coding sequence is TGTGCCAGCATCAGGACAGGGGGGTCAGGGCAGCCCCAGCATTTT. Encoded protein: CASIRTGGSGQPQHF.

V and J are TRBV7-9 and TRBJ1-2, with D tentatively TRBD1 (6 bases). The ends were cut back, 4 bases at V and 7 bases at J, with 16 bases in the middle. The CDR3 covers 14 residues. The germline gives CDR1 SEHNR, CDR2 FQNEAQ (reference sequence). Here the CDR3 reads CASSWAQGIGGYTF. The CDR3 DNA reads as TGTGCCAGCAGCTGGGCACAGGGAATAGGTGGCTACACCTTC.

This clone has only a few counts. This chain joins TRBV9 and TRBJ1-1; 7 bases match TRBD1. Losses at the gene ends were 4 bases for V and 2 bases for J; bases not matched to a gene: 8. There are 15 residues in the CDR3. Germline CDR1 is SGDLS and CDR2 is YYNGEE. DNA for the CDR3: TGTGCCAGCAGCCACCGCAGGGGGGTAAACACTGAAGCTTTCTTT. Its protein is CASSHRRGVNTEAFF.

The rearrangement joins TRBV7-9 to TRBJ2-5; the match to TRBD1 covers 9 bases. The J segment lost 5 bases and the V segment lost 1 base, leaving 5 bases of the junction unmatched. The germline CDR1 and CDR2 sequences are SEHNR and FQNEAQ (reference sequence). This CDR3 comprises 15 residues. The CDR3, as DNA: TGTGCCAGCAGCTTAGGTACAGGGGGCTTGGAGACCCAGTACTTC. Protein sequence: CASSLGTGGLETQYF.

CDR3 protein: CASRTEIQGAQNYGYTF. CDR3 in DNA: TGCGCCAGCAGAACGGAAATACAGGGGGCGCAGAACTATGGCTACACCTTC. The chain has TRBV5-1 and TRBJ1-2; 9 bases match TRBD1. Germline values: CDR1 SGHRS, CDR2 YFSETQ. The CDR3 totals 17 residues. Trimming at V came to 5 bases and at J to 2 bases, leaving 13 bases not matched to a gene.

The chain is built from TRBV4-1 and TRBJ2-1; 11 nucleotides match TRBD2. Trimming cost V 3 bases and J 4 bases; bases outside gene matches: 8. CDR3 size: 17 residues. Germline lookup yields CDR1 MGHRA and CDR2 YSYEKL. CDR3 amino acids: CASSQGGTSGPYNEQFF. CDR3 nucleotides: TGCGCCAGCAGCCAGGGGGGGACTAGCGGACCTTACAATGAGCAGTTCTTC.

This clone showed up just once. The V and J genes are TRBV6-1 and TRBJ1-5, with 7 bases identical to TRBD1. Germline CDR1 reads MNHNS; CDR2 reads SASEGT. There are 15 residues in the CDR3. V lost 6 bases to trimming and J lost 3 bases; unmatched junction nucleotides: 8. As DNA, the CDR3 is TGTGCCAGCAGCCCCGGGACAGCCTCCAATCAGCCCCAGCATTTT. Protein: CASSPGTASNQPQHF.

This clone came up once. This chain joins TRBV14 and TRBJ1-2; maybe TRBD1 (6 bases). The CDR3 length is 17 residues. Germline V gives CDR1 SGHDN, CDR2 FVKESK. The germline V and J ends were trimmed by 1 base and 7 bases, with 22 bases remaining between them. Here the CDR3 reads CASSQGGVWGRLGGYTF. The DNA of the CDR3 is TGTGCCAGCAGCCAAGGCGGCGTCTGGGGGCGCTTAGGTGGCTACACCTTC.

This sequence joins TRBV19 and TRBJ1-3; the match to TRBD1 covers 7 bases. Germline lookup yields CDR1 LNHDA and CDR2 SQIVND (reference sequence). The CDR3 spans 15 residues. The V gene end was trimmed by 7 bases and the J gene end by 4 bases; junction bases not matched to a gene: 10. CDR3 sequence reads: CASTRGGTEGNTIYF. The CDR3 region has the DNA TGTGCCAGTACCCGCGGCGGGACAGAAGGAAACACCATATATTTT.

This clone was seen just once. The chain links TRBV30 to TRBJ2-1; D unclear. CDR1 and CDR2 from the germline V gene are GTSNPN and SVGIG (reference sequence). V was cut by 2 bases and J by 5 bases, with 7 bases left in between. The CDR3 length is 12 residues. CDR3 protein: CAWSIRHNEQFF. For the CDR3, the DNA is TGTGCCTGGAGTATCAGGCACAATGAGCAGTTCTTC.

V usage is TRBV29-1 and J usage is TRBJ2-3, with D possibly TRBD2 on 6 matching bases. Trimming left V 1 base short and J 2 bases short, with 13 bases between. There are 15 residues in the CDR3. From germline, CDR1 is SQVTM and CDR2 ANQGSEA. The CDR3 loop reads CSVEVLGGYTDTQYF. For the CDR3, the DNA is TGCAGCGTTGAAGTTCTGGGGGGTTACACAGATACGCAGTATTTT.